The text below deals with one TCR beta chain. Its target is not known. 60 Vbeta and 13 Jbeta primers were used in PCR. Source study methods: Per a later analysis, the number of unique TCR beta chains was approximately 80 million, of which about 10 million were shared. TCRdb's copy holds only in-frame clones and misses some; the assay was immunoSEQ multiplex PCR. The D gene and trimming were derived from the DNA, and the V and J assignments and clone size from that table. This sample has some 130,000 clones; 76% occur once, and the top ten carry 2.5% to 4%. This entry comes from a study of cytomegalovirus exposure and HLA in healthy donors. CDR1 and CDR2 (germline): SNHLY, FYNNEI. V shed 1 base, J shed 8 bases, and the junction held 8 bases outside the gene matches. The CDR3 is 16 amino acids. Findings and caveats of the study: Later genetic work tied a missense DCLRE1C variant to beta-chain V and J trimming. TCR beta chains numbering 164 were designated cytomegalovirus-associated. It is likely that the observed cluster of highly shared sequence variants was a sequencing artifact.

The clonotype comes from a man aged 40-49 years in good health and CMV-seronegative. The chain recombines TRBV2 with TRBJ2-1, with 10 nucleotides matching TRBD2. What was sequenced was PBMCs. The CDR3 region has the DNA TGTGCCAGCAGTGAAGATGGGCTAGCGGGGGTCCATGAGCAGTTCTTC. Translating gives CASSEDGLAGVHEQFF.